What follows describes a single TCR beta chain. Its cognate antigen is unknown. Between the trimmed V and J ends, which lost 2 bases and 6 bases, there was a span of 8 bases. Looked up from germline, CDR1 is SGHTA and CDR2 is FQGNSA. The CDR3 runs 14 residues. Once cultured for under 11 days, the cells underwent separation to obtain CD4+ T cells. Confirmation by PCR established that the person had SARS-CoV-2 infection between March and December 2020. The vaccine given was either BNT162b2 or mRNA-1273, in two doses. The table came from immunoSEQ multiplex PCR; TCRdb's copy has only in-frame clones and leaves some out. The sample lists 35,000 to 55,000 clones; less than 85% were seen once. This sample was taken from a study of vaccination effects on CD4 cells after COVID-19. For the study at large: Around 2 million PBMC were placed in each well, which was supplemented with approximately 9.2 IU/ml IL-2 and about 10 ug/ml peptides.

This TCR came from a human donor who had a prior SARS-CoV-2 infection. The rearrangement links TRBV7-2 to TRBJ1-6, with no clear D. The specimen comprised CD4+ T cells from PBMCs cultured without peptide, sampled after COVID-19 vaccination. CDR3 coding DNA: TGTGCCAGCAGCTTAAGCTTGGGTAATTCACCCCTCCACTTT. This encodes CASSLSLGNSPLHF.